This TCR beta chain was captured by sequencing in a study of cytomegalovirus exposure and HLA in healthy donors. This CDR3 is built from 16 residues. V trimming: 4 bases; J trimming: 2 bases; junction bases outside the gene matches: 8. Per the germline V gene, CDR1 is SGHRS and CDR2 is YFSETQ. PCR involved 60 Vbeta and 13 Jbeta primers. Measured with immunoSEQ multiplex PCR; TCRdb has only the in-frame clones, and not every one. This repertoire shows over 100,000 clones, roughly 69% found once; its top ten account for roughly 2.4%. The receptor was derived from a woman aged 25 to 45 in good health and CMV-seronegative. The chain joins TRBV5-1 to TRBJ2-3; TRBD2 matches 9 bases. What was sequenced was PBMCs. In DNA, the CDR3 is TGCGCCAGCAGCCAGACTAGCGGAGCGATCACAGATACGCAGTATTTT. It is translated as CASSQTSGAITDTQYF.